This is a list of T cell receptor beta chains from one sample in a study of CD8+CD57+ T cells in acquired aplastic anemia. Using its own MiXCR run on the reads, TCRdb lists one record per CDR3 protein. The table records roughly 61,000 distinct CDR3 sequences, roughly 54% of them present only once. The sample consisted of sorted CD4+, CD8+, or CD8+CD57+ T cells (not recorded which) from PBMCs. These TCRs come from a human donor in good health, serving as a control. Each CDR3 is given with its conserved first and last residue. D genes are given only for firm matches. Clone size appears in some rows only: once, few, many, or a class for an expanded clone.

>TRBD2|many|TRBV6-5|TRBJ2-5
TGTGCCAGCAGTTCGGGGGGGGCGGGAGGAGAGACCCAGTACTTC
CASSSGGAGGETQYF
>TRBD1|.|TRBV20-1|TRBJ2-5
TGCAGTGCTAGACGGGCCAGGGGGAGTGAGTCCCAGTACTTC
CSARRARGSESQYF
>.|.|TRBV19|TRBJ2-7
TGTGCCAGCCCCGTTTCGAGGGGTAGCTCCTACGAGCAGTACTTC
CASPVSRGSSYEQYF
>.|.|TRBV20-1|TRBJ1-6
TGCAGTGCTGACGACAGGAGTAATTCACCCCTCCACTTT
CSADDRSNSPLHF
>.|.|TRBV7-2|TRBJ2-7
TGTGCCAGCAGCTTAGTGGACAGCTCCTACGAGCAGTACTTC
CASSLVDSSYEQYF
>TRBD1|.|TRBV2|TRBJ1-2
TGTGCCAGCACAGGGGGCAGGCTTGACTATGGCTACACCTTC
CASTGGRLDYGYTF
>TRBD1|many|TRBV12-5|TRBJ1-1
TGTGCTAGTGCCCGACAGGGATACACTGAAGCTTTCTTT
CASARQGYTEAFF
>.|few|TRBV10-2|TRBJ1-2
TGCGCCAGCAGGAGGGAGACTACGCGCTCTGGAAACACCTTC
CASRRETTRSGNTF
>.|many|TRBV9|TRBJ1-5
TGTGCCAGCAGCGTCGGGACCAATCAGCCCCAGCATTTT
CASSVGTNQPQHF
>.|.|TRBV6-1|TRBJ2-6
TGTGCCAGCAGTGAAAAAGGGACTGGGGCCAACGTCCTGACTTTC
CASSEKGTGANVLTF
>.|few|TRBV2|TRBJ1-4
TGTGCCAGCAGGCCCAGGACAGATTTTAATGAAAAACTGTTTTTT
CASRPRTDFNEKLFF
>.|.|TRBV7-7|TRBJ1-2
TGTACTAGCAGCTTAGCTGGAGGGGGTAACTATGGCTACACCTTC
CTSSLAGGGNYGYTF
>.|.|TRBV7-6|TRBJ1-6
TGTGCCAGCAGCTCGGACAGATTACTTTCACCCCTCCACTTT
CASSSDRLLSPLHF
>TRBD1|.|TRBV6-6|TRBJ1-2
TGTGCCAGCAGTTACTCGGACAGGGTGAGGGGCTACACCTTC
CASSYSDRVRGYTF
>.|many|TRBV12-3/TRBV12-4|TRBJ1-5
TGTGCCAGCAGCGCCCTCAGGGGTCAGCCCCAGCATTTT
CASSALRGQPQHF
>.|few|TRBV29-1|TRBJ2-7
TGCAGCGTTGAGGTGGGCAACTCCTACGAGCAGTACTTC
CSVEVGNSYEQYF
>TRBD1|.|TRBV15|TRBJ1-1
TGTGCCACCAGCAGAGTACAGGGGGCTGGGGCTTTCTTT
CATSRVQGAGAFF
>TRBD2|.|TRBV4-1|TRBJ2-3
TGCGCCAGCAGCCAAGACGAGACTAGCGGTCGCACAGATACGCAGTATTTT
CASSQDETSGRTDTQYF
>.|.|TRBV20-1|TRBJ1-2
TGCAGTGCTGAGGACAGATGGGACTATGGCTACACCTTC
CSAEDRWDYGYTF
>.|many|TRBV12-3/TRBV12-4|TRBJ1-4
TGTGCCAGCAGTTTAATTGTGGGAGGGAATGAAAAACTGTTTTTT
CASSLIVGGNEKLFF
>.|few|TRBV10-3|TRBJ2-1
TGTGCCATCAGTGAGAGCAATGAGCAGTTCTTC
CAISESNEQFF
>.|once|TRBV2|TRBJ2-7
TGTGCCAGCAGTGAACACCCCACGGCAGACTACGAGCAGTACTTC
CASSEHPTADYEQYF
>TRBD2|.|TRBV4-3|TRBJ2-5
TGCGCCAGCAGCCAAGAAGGAAGCGGGGGCTTCCAAGAGACCCAGTACTTC
CASSQEGSGGFQETQYF
>TRBD2|.|TRBV5-1|TRBJ2-4
TGCGCCAGCAGCAACCGGGACTACCTAGTTGGCATTCAGTACTTC
CASSNRDYLVGIQYF
>.|.|TRBV12-3/TRBV12-4|TRBJ1-2
TGTGCCAGCAGTTTAGGGACCGGCTACGGCTACACCTTC
CASSLGTGYGYTF
>.|once|TRBV15|TRBJ1-1
TGTGCCACCAGCAGTCCGTCGGGCGAGAACACTGAAGCTTTCTTT
CATSSPSGENTEAFF
>TRBD2|.|TRBV11-3|TRBJ2-5
TGTGCCAGCAGCTTAGTGACATTCCGACCACGGGAGGCCCAGTACTTC
CASSLVTFRPREAQYF
>.|many|TRBV27|TRBJ2-7
TGTGCCAGCAGTTTCTCCCGGGGGAGCTCCTACGAGCAGTACTTC
CASSFSRGSSYEQYF
>TRBD2|.|TRBV20-1|TRBJ2-7
TGCAGTGCAACCAGGACTAGCGGGAACCTCTACGAGCAGTACTTC
CSATRTSGNLYEQYF
>.|.|TRBV24-1|TRBJ2-6
TGTGCCACCAGTGATTTATCTGGGGCCAACGTCCTGACTTTC
CATSDLSGANVLTF
>.|many|TRBV12-3/TRBV12-4|TRBJ1-5
TGTGCCAGCAGTTTAGGGAATTTGCAGCCCCAGCATTTT
CASSLGNLQPQHF
>.|many|TRBV12-3/TRBV12-4|TRBJ1-3
TGTGCCAGCAGTAGAGGCGGGGGCCAGGGTGGCGGGTCTGGAAACACCATATATTTT
CASSRGGGQGGGSGNTIYF
>.|many|TRBV6-1|TRBJ2-1
TGTGCCAGCAGTGACCGACTTAGTGAGCAGTTCTTC
CASSDRLSEQFF
>.|.|TRBV15|TRBJ1-5
TGTGCCACCAGCAGAGAACGGGTTGGCAATCAGCCCCAGCATTTT
CATSRERVGNQPQHF
>.|.|TRBV10-3|TRBJ1-1
TGTGCCATCAGTGCCGACGGTCTGATGAACACTGAAGCTTTCTTT
CAISADGLMNTEAFF
>.|.|TRBV10-3|TRBJ1-6
TGTGCCATCAGTGGTTTTGGTGCCCTCCACTTT
CAISGFGALHF
>.|many|TRBV20-1|TRBJ2-1
TGCAGTGCTAGCCGTGGGACCCCCACTTTAACTGAGCAGTTCTTC
CSASRGTPTLTEQFF
>.|few|TRBV19|TRBJ2-7
TGTGCCAGTAGCCCCCTAGGGGACTACGAGCAGTACTTC
CASSPLGDYEQYF
>.|.|TRBV5-1|TRBJ2-1
TGCGCCAGCAGCTTGGTTGGGCAGCCTGAGCAGTTCTTC
CASSLVGQPEQFF
>.|many|TRBV12-3/TRBV12-4|TRBJ1-5
TGTGCCAGCAGCCCCCGGGGAGGCAATAGCAATCAGCCCCAGCATTTT
CASSPRGGNSNQPQHF
>.|once|TRBV29-1|TRBJ2-3
TGCAGCGTTGTTCGAGGAGATACGCAGTATTTT
CSVVRGDTQYF
>TRBD1|.|TRBV10-2|TRBJ2-1
TGCGCCAGCAGTTCTTGGGACAGAGTAAATGAGCAGTTCTTC
CASSSWDRVNEQFF
>.|.|TRBV7-8|TRBJ2-1
TGTGCCAGCAGCCCGATTAGCTTTAGCTCCTACAATGAGCAGTTCTTC
CASSPISFSSYNEQFF
>.|many|TRBV12-3/TRBV12-4|TRBJ1-5
TGTGCCAGCAGGAGGGGGGGGGTTAGCAATCAGCCCCAGCATTTT
CASRRGGVSNQPQHF
>.|.|TRBV24-1|TRBJ2-7
TGTGCCACCAGTGATTCGGCCAGCTCCTACGAGCAGTACTTC
CATSDSASSYEQYF
>TRBD1|.|TRBV6-1|TRBJ1-6
TGTGCCAGCACCCGTGCGGACAGGGTCAATTCACCCCTCCACTTT
CASTRADRVNSPLHF
>TRBD1|.|TRBV2|TRBJ1-6
TGTGCCACCACCGGGACAGTAAATTCACCCCTCCACTTT
CATTGTVNSPLHF
>TRBD1|.|TRBV2|TRBJ2-2
TGTGCCAGCACGTCGGGACAGGGGTTCGGGGAGCTGTTTTTT
CASTSGQGFGELFF
>TRBD2|once|TRBV2|TRBJ2-3
TGTGCCAGCAGTGACTCGTCCCCGGGGGGGGGTGCGCAGTATTTT
CASSDSSPGGGAQYF